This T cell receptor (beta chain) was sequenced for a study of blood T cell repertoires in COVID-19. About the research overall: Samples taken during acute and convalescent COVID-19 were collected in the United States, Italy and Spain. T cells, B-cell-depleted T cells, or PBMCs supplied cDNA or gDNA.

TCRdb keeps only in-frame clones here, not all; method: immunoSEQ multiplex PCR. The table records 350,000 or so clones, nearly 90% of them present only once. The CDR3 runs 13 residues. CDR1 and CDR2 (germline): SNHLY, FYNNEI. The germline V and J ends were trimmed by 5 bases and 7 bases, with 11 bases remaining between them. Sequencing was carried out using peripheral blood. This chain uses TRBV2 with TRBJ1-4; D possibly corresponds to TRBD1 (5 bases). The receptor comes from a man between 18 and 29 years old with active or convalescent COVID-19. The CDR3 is CASSRRGSEKLFF. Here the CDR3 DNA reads TGTGCCAGCAGTCGTAGGGGTAGTGAAAAACTGTTTTTT.